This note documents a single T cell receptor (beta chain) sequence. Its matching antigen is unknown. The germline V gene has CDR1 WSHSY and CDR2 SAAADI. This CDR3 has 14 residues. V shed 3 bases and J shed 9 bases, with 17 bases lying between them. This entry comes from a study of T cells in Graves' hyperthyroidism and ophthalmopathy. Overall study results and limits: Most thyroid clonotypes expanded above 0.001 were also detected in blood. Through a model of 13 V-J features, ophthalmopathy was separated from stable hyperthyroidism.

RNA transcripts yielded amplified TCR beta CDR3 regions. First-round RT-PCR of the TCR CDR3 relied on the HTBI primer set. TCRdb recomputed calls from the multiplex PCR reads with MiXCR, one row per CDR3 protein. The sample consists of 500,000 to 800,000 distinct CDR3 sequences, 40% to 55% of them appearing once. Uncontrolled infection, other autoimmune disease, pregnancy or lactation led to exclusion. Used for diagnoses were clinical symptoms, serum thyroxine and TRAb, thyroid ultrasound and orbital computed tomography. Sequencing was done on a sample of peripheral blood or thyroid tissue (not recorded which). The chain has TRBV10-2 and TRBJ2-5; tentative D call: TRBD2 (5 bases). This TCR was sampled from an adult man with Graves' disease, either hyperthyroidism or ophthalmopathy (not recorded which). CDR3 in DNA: TGCGCCAGCAGTGATGGGGATGGCTCGAGGGCCCAGTACTTC. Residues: CASSDGDGSRAQYF.